This T cell receptor beta chain was documented in a study of blood T cell repertoires in COVID-19. Across the whole study: The cDNA or gDNA used as material had been derived from T cells, B-cell-depleted T cells, or PBMCs.

In the study's own analysis: The assay estimated nucleated cells by amplifying reference gene primers. Sequencing was performed with immunoSEQ multiplex PCR; in TCRdb, only in-frame clones are kept and a portion is missing. The V and J calls and the clone size are those of that table, but D and trimming were determined from the DNA. The table lists tens of thousands of clones, 75% to 85% of them singletons. The clonotype was recovered from a woman of 80 years or more with acute or convalescent COVID-19. Specimen: peripheral blood.

CDR3 bases: TGCAGCGGATCCTGGGACAGGGAGGGATCTGGGCAGTTCTTC. It is translated as CSGSWDREGSGQFF. The chain is built from TRBV29-1 and TRBJ2-1, with 9 bases aligning to TRBD1. This CDR3 contains 14 residues. Trimming removed 7 bases from V and 12 bases from J; junction bases left unmatched: 16. Germline lookup yields CDR1 SQVTM and CDR2 ANQGSEA.